Sequencing of this T cell receptor (beta chain) was carried out in a study of cytomegalovirus exposure and HLA in healthy donors. Study background: In an earlier analysis, 90 million to 130 million unique TCR beta sequences were found from 200 million or so T cells. Study results and caveats: Cytomegalovirus-associated TCR beta chains were listed, numbering 164.

Points on this clone: Its antigen remains unknown. In the same sample, other DNA sequences code for this CDR3.

This PCR relied on a set of 60 Vbeta primers and 13 Jbeta primers. Produced via immunoSEQ multiplex PCR; TCRdb's table is partial and in-frame only. The table has 150,000 to 200,000 clones, about four fifths seen once. The material sequenced was PBMCs. This clonotype was sampled from a female donor in good health and CMV-seronegative.

The CDR3 nucleotides are TGTGCCAGCAGCTTTTACGGTAATGAGCAGTTCTTC. As protein: CASSFYGNEQFF. The chain carries TRBV27 and TRBJ2-1; D ambiguous. This CDR3 is built from 12 residues. Germline V gene sequence: CDR1 MNHEY, CDR2 SMNVEV (reference sequence). V lost 6 bases, J lost 7 bases, and 10 bases lay in between.